This TCR beta chain was sequenced for a study of regulatory T cells in long-lasting Graves disease. This clonotype occurred many times. The J segment lost 5 bases and the V segment lost 8 bases, leaving 11 bases of the junction unmatched. CDR3 size: 15 residues. Germline CDR1 is SNHLY and CDR2 is FYNNEI. Time point of the sample: newly diagnosed GD, antithyroid drugs for less than 3 months. The authors made the TCR library using RNA they extracted from PBMCs. CDR3 regions were amplified by Arm-PCR using iRepertoire HTBI primers to build TCR beta libraries. TCRdb reanalysed the multiplex PCR reads using MiXCR and keeps one entry per CDR3 protein. The table records hundreds of thousands of distinct CDR3 sequences, under 20% of them present only once. This sample also belongs to another study, concerning T cells in Graves' hyperthyroidism and ophthalmopathy.

V usage is TRBV2 and J usage is TRBJ2-1, with 8 nucleotides matching TRBD2. The source is a woman in her thirties with Graves disease. The sequencing here drew on peripheral blood mononuclear cells (PBMCs), taken at new diagnosis, from a patient treated with antithyroid drugs. The CDR3, as DNA: TGTGCCAGCTCCTCTCCGGGACTAGTCGACAATGAGCAGTTCTTC. Translation gives CASSSPGLVDNEQFF. Supplemented by reference TRBV2 and TRBJ2-1, the full variable domain reads EPEVTQTPSHQVTQMGQEVILRCVPISNHLYFYWYRQILGQKVEFLVSFYNNEISEKSEIFDDQFSVERPDGSNFTLKIRSTKLEDSAMYFCASSSPGLVDNEQFFGPGTRLTVL.